The 27 T cell receptor beta chains in this list originate from one sample, sequenced in a study of blood T cell repertoires in COVID-19 (dated by TCRdb to about 2020). The library came from the immunoSEQ multiplex PCR assay. The immuneACCESS repertoire file appears here via TCRdb, limited to in-frame rearrangements. These files lack a portion of the clones; in checked studies, under half of the deficit traces to unresolved V genes, and the cause of the others is not known. The sample table lists about 170,000 clones, approximately 86% of them with a count of one. The ten largest account for more than 6.5% of the sample. Sequencing was carried out using peripheral blood. All receptors derive from a woman of 80 years or more in a cohort sampled during active or convalescent COVID-19.

DNA of the CDR3: TGTGCCAGCAGCTCCGAGGCAGGGCGTTCCTACGAGCAGTACTTC. Its translation: CASSSEAGRSYEQYF. V usage is TRBV6-5 and J usage is TRBJ2-7; tentatively, D is TRBD1 (5 bases). Trimming took 6 bases from V and 1 from J, leaving 16 bases between them. Germline assignment: CDR1 MNHEY and CDR2 SVGAGI. The CDR3 extends over 15 amino acids.

The chain carries TRBV3-1 (or the pseudogene TRBV3-2) and TRBJ1-4; 7 bases match TRBD1. Trimming took 5 bases from V and 5 from J; bases not matched to a gene: 5. The CDR3 is made up of 14 amino acids. Germline values: CDR1 LGHDT, CDR2 YNNKEL (reference sequence). The chain's CDR3 is CASSNRDRNEKLFF. The CDR3 DNA sequence: TGTGCCAGCAGCAACCGGGACAGAAATGAAAAACTGTTTTTT.

The chain links TRBV6-5 to TRBJ1-2, with 7 bases that match TRBD1. Trimming removed 7 bases from V and 8 bases from J; junction bases left unmatched: 16. Germline CDR1 is MNHEY and CDR2 is SVGAGI. There are 15 residues in the CDR3. The CDR3 nucleotides read TGTGCCAGCAATAAACCGACAGGGCAATCGGGGGGCTACACCTTC. This sequence encodes CASNKPTGQSGGYTF.

This clone showed up just once. The CDR3, as DNA: TGTGCCAGCAGCGCGGATCCGGGGGGGTACACCAGAAGCAGAGAGACCCAGTACTTC. Its protein is CASSADPGGYTRSRETQYF. The chain uses TRBV5-4 and TRBJ2-5; 8 bases fit TRBD2. The germline V gene encodes CDR1 SGHNT and CDR2 YYREEE (reference sequence). Trimming cost V 4 bases and J 4 bases; bases outside gene matches: 21. The CDR3 length is 19 residues.

This sequence joins TRBV9 and TRBJ2-1, with D possibly being TRBD2 (5 bases). This CDR3 is built from 16 residues. With 2 bases removed from V and 0 bases from J, the gap between germline ends came to 12 bases. Germline CDR1 and CDR2: SGDLS and YYNGEE. The CDR3: CASSVSGVGSYNEQFF. The CDR3 DNA is TGTGCCAGCAGCGTGTCCGGGGTTGGCTCCTACAATGAGCAGTTCTTC.

In regard to this clone: Other DNA variants within this sample encode the same CDR3. This rearrangement joins TRBV7-2 to TRBJ2-7, with D perhaps TRBD1 (6 bases). V shed 0 bases and J shed 3 bases, with 6 bases lying between them. The CDR3 spans 13 residues. From germline, CDR1 is SGHTA and CDR2 FQGNSA. The CDR3 coding sequence is TGTGCCAGCAGCTTAGCAGGGGGCTACGAGCAGTACGTC. Its translation is CASSLAGGYEQYV.

This chain links TRBV19 with TRBJ2-1; 16 nucleotides match TRBD2. CDR1 is LNHDA and CDR2 is SQIVND in the germline V gene (reference sequence). V dropped 3 bases and J dropped 0; count of bases not matched to a gene: 5. The CDR3 covers 19 residues. This CDR3 reads CASSILGLAGGASYNEQFF. CDR3 coding DNA: TGTGCCAGTAGTATTTTGGGACTAGCGGGAGGGGCCTCCTACAATGAGCAGTTCTTC. Filled out from reference TRBV19 and TRBJ2-1, the complete variable domain reads DGGITQSPKYLFRKEGQNVTLSCEQNLNHDAMYWYRQDPGQGLRLIYYSQIVNDFQKGDIAEGYSVSREKKESFPLTVTSAQKNPTAFYLCASSILGLAGGASYNEQFFGPGTRLTVL.

This chain joins TRBV27 and TRBJ2-7, with D tentatively TRBD2 (5 bases). CDR3 length equals 12 residues. The ends were cut back, 6 bases at V and 7 bases at J, with 13 bases in the middle. Germline assignment: CDR1 MNHEY and CDR2 SMNVEV (reference sequence). The CDR3 is CASSSFPGEQYF. CDR3 sequence (DNA): TGTGCCAGCAGCTCGTTTCCGGGGGAGCAGTACTTC.

This chain joins TRBV11-3 and TRBJ1-3; 7 nucleotides agree with TRBD1. V was clipped by 4 bases and J by 2 bases; unmatched bases: 5. Germline V CDR1 and CDR2: SGHNT, YENEEA. The CDR3 has 15 residues. The CDR3 region is CASSSRGRTGNTIYF. CDR3 nucleotides: TGTGCCAGCAGCTCGAGGGGGCGGACTGGAAACACCATATATTTT.

There are a few counts of this clone. V and J are TRBV30 and TRBJ1-2, with D tentatively TRBD1 (6 bases). Trimming removed 3 bases at V and 4 bases at J, with 12 bases between. Germline CDR1 is GTSNPN and CDR2 is SVGIG (reference sequence). The CDR3 totals 13 residues. The DNA of the CDR3 is TGTGCCTGGAGAGCACTACAGGGCTATGGCTACACCTTC. Residues: CAWRALQGYGYTF.

The genes are TRBV4-2 and TRBJ2-1; TRBD2 matches at 9 bases. There are 16 residues in the CDR3. Trimming cost V 0 bases and J 1 base; bases outside gene matches: 1. From germline, CDR1 is LGHNA and CDR2 YNFKEQ. The CDR3 sequence: CASSQDLAGSYNEQFF. DNA of the CDR3: TGTGCCAGCAGCCAAGATCTAGCGGGATCCTACAATGAGCAGTTCTTC.

This sequence joins TRBV10-3 and TRBJ2-3; no firm D call. V dropped 2 bases and J dropped 7 bases, with 10 bases sitting between them. This CDR3 comprises 13 residues. CDR1 and CDR2 (germline): ENHRY, SYGVKD. The CDR3 bases are TGTGCCATCAGTGAGCCGATAGATTATACGCAGTATTTT. It encodes CAISEPIDYTQYF.

The chain employs TRBV28 and TRBJ2-7, with D maybe TRBD2 (6 bases). The ends were cut back, 5 bases at V and 9 bases at J, with 17 bases in the middle. Per germline, CDR1 MDHEN and CDR2 SYDVKM. This CDR3 comprises 13 residues. The CDR3 loop is CASSQEMGRGQYF. For the CDR3, the DNA is TGTGCCAGCAGTCAAGAGATGGGGCGGGGGCAGTACTTC.

The chain has TRBV5-4 and TRBJ2-2; tentatively, D is TRBD2 (6 bases). CDR3 size: 16 residues. The germline CDR1 and CDR2 sequences are SGHNT and YYREEE (reference sequence). V was cut by 1 base and J by 3 bases, with 13 bases left in between. CDR3 DNA: TGTGCCAGCAGCTTGCTGCCGGGAGTGGACACCGGGGAGCTGTTTTTT. It is translated as CASSLLPGVDTGELFF.

This rearrangement joins TRBV5-1 to TRBJ2-3, with 14 bases fitting TRBD2. The CDR3 has 16 residues. Trimming cost V 4 bases and J 4 bases; bases outside gene matches: 5. Germline V gene sequence: CDR1 SGHRS, CDR2 YFSETQ. CDR3: CASSRGLAGVADTQYF. In DNA form, the CDR3 reads TGCGCCAGCAGCCGGGGACTAGCGGGAGTTGCAGATACGCAGTATTTT.

This clone came up a few times. V is TRBV28 and J is TRBJ2-1, with D perhaps TRBD2 (8 bases). CDR3 length equals 15 residues. Trimming took off 6 bases at V and 2 bases at J, with 14 bases between the two ends. Germline V gene data show CDR1 as MDHEN and CDR2 as SYDVKM. CDR3 DNA: TGTGCCAGCAGCCGGGGGGGGACAGCCTACAATGAGCAGTTCTTC. Amino acid sequence: CASSRGGTAYNEQFF.

This clone was seen a handful of times. The chain recombines TRBV7-9 with TRBJ1-5; D may be TRBD1 (5 bases). CDR3 length: 17 amino acids. V lost 4 bases, J lost 4 bases, and 20 bases lay in between. CDR1 and CDR2 (germline): SEHNR, FQNEAQ (reference sequence). As DNA, the CDR3 is TGTGCCAGCAGCTCTACCGATGGAGGGGTGTTGAATCAGCCCCAGCATTTT. Amino acid sequence: CASSSTDGGVLNQPQHF.

This chain joins TRBV18 and TRBJ1-3; D remains unclear. Germline CDR1 KGHSH, CDR2 LQKENI. V shed 5 bases and J shed 0 bases, with 20 bases lying between them. This CDR3 contains 18 residues. The CDR3 nucleotides are TGTGCCAGCTCAACTATAAGGGTTGCGGACTCCTCTGGAAACACCATATATTTT. It specifies CASSTIRVADSSGNTIYF.

In its sample, this clone was seen once. The chain employs TRBV7-8 and TRBJ2-3, with no clear D. Germline V lookup: CDR1 SGHVS, CDR2 FQNEAQ. Trimming shortened V by 4 bases and J by 4 bases, and 9 bases separated the two germline ends. The CDR3 length is 13 residues. CDR3 residues: CASSSRLPDTQYF. CDR3 sequence (DNA): TGTGCCAGCAGCTCCAGACTCCCAGATACGCAGTATTTT.

V usage is TRBV27 and J usage is TRBJ1-5, with 10 bases identical to TRBD1. The CDR3 has 16 amino acids. Trimming at V came to 6 bases and at J to 2 bases, leaving 7 bases not matched to a gene. CDR1 MNHEY and CDR2 SMNVEV come from the germline V gene (reference sequence). The CDR3: CASSPLGTGGNQPQHF. The CDR3 DNA reads as TGTGCCAGCAGCCCTTTGGGGACAGGGGGCAATCAGCCCCAGCATTTT.

V is TRBV27 and J is TRBJ1-5; D gene ambiguous. This CDR3 contains 16 residues. Looked up from germline, CDR1 is MNHEY and CDR2 is SMNVEV (reference sequence). Trimming took off 1 base at V and 1 base at J, with 11 bases between the two ends. The DNA for the CDR3 is TGTGCCAGCAGTTTATTCGGGGAGTGGAGCAATCAGCCCCAGCATTTT. Its protein is CASSLFGEWSNQPQHF.

This clone was detected only once. The chain is built from TRBV30 and TRBJ1-6, with 7 bases matching TRBD1. The germline V gene encodes CDR1 GTSNPN and CDR2 SVGIG (reference sequence). Trimming at V came to 4 bases and at J to 6 bases, leaving 3 bases not matched to a gene. This CDR3 comprises 13 residues. The CDR3 is CAWKGQTNSPLHF. The DNA for the CDR3 is TGTGCCTGGAAGGGACAGACTAATTCACCCCTCCACTTT.

In its sample, this clone was seen once. The chain has TRBV5-1 and TRBJ1-1; D might be TRBD1 (5 bases). Germline V gene data show CDR1 as SGHRS and CDR2 as YFSETQ. The CDR3 runs to 15 residues. Trimming removed 0 bases from V and 4 bases from J, with 13 bases in between. CDR3 nucleotide sequence: TGCGCCAGCAGCTTGGATGGGGGGTCGGGCACTGAAGCTTTCTTT. This translates into CASSLDGGSGTEAFF.

The chain links TRBV6-5 to TRBJ1-2, with 10 positions matching TRBD1. This CDR3 is built from 14 residues. Germline lookup yields CDR1 MNHEY and CDR2 SVGAGI. Trimming at V came to 6 bases and at J to 8 bases, leaving 9 bases not matched to a gene. CDR3 in DNA: TGTGCCAGCAGGACCGGGACAGGGGTAGGCGGCTACACCTTC. Protein: CASRTGTGVGGYTF.

This sequence joins TRBV28 and TRBJ1-1, with TRBD1 matching over 7 bases. The V gene end was trimmed by 3 bases and the J gene end by 1 base; junction bases not matched to a gene: 8. This CDR3 is 16 amino acids long. CDR1 MDHEN and CDR2 SYDVKM come from the germline V gene. CDR3 sequence reads: CASSFPSTGQNTEAFF. The CDR3, as DNA: TGTGCCAGCAGTTTCCCCTCGACAGGGCAGAACACTGAAGCTTTCTTT.

The gene calls are TRBV27 and TRBJ1-2, with TRBD1 matching over 9 bases. V lost 3 bases, J lost 5 bases, and 7 bases stayed unmatched. CDR1 is MNHEY, CDR2 SMNVEV, per germline (reference sequence). This CDR3 region has 15 residues. The CDR3 spells CASSFGGQGFYGYTF. The DNA of the CDR3 is TGTGCCAGCAGTTTCGGGGGACAGGGTTTTTATGGCTACACCTTC.

The rearrangement links TRBV7-9 to TRBJ2-4; D is unresolved. The germline V gene encodes CDR1 SEHNR and CDR2 FQNEAQ (reference sequence). Trimming shortened V by 5 bases and J by 1 base, and 15 bases separated the two germline ends. CDR3 length equals 16 residues. This CDR3 is CASSPLDLTAKNIQYF. The CDR3 coding sequence is TGTGCCAGCAGCCCCCTTGACCTGACTGCCAAAAACATTCAGTACTTC. Supplemented by reference TRBV7-9 and TRBJ2-4, the full variable domain reads DTGVSQNPRHKITKRGQNVTFRCDPISEHNRLYWYRQTLGQGPEFLTYFQNEAQLEKSRLLSDRFSAERPKGSFSTLEIQRTEQGDSAMYLCASSPLDLTAKNIQYFGAGTRLSVL.